This T cell receptor beta chain was captured in a study of tumor-infiltrating lymphocytes in primary liver carcinoma. As for the study in general: Patients included men and women of 30 to 69 years.

CDR3 length: 14 amino acids. CDR1 and CDR2 (germline): SGHNT, YYREEE (reference sequence). Losses at the gene ends were 1 base for V and 7 bases for J; bases not matched to a gene: 5. Researchers drew blood RNA from unsorted whole blood and extracted germline DNA as well. Patients were treatment-naive with chronic HBV infection. Four milliliters of peripheral blood were gathered ahead of the operation. Synthesis of TCR beta cDNA was carried out from 450 to 650 ng total RNA with a constant-region primer. Generation of the TCR beta libraries relied on three nested multiplex PCR rounds using slightly modified ARM-PCR. Use of TRBV1-TRBV30 forward primers with a C-beta reverse primer characterized the first two PCR rounds, which lasted around 11 cycles each. TCRdb re-called the multiplex PCR reads through MiXCR, storing one row per CDR3 protein. The sample has 330,000 or so distinct CDR3 sequences, roughly 61% seen once.

General observations from the study: With p = 0.039, the top-250-clone fraction in tumors significantly exceeded that in blood.

Remarks on this clonotype: Antigen: not known.

The sequence derives from a middle-aged man with primary liver carcinoma and hepatitis B virus infection. The chain combines TRBV5-4 with TRBJ2-3, with TRBD2 matching 8 bases. The specimen was peripheral blood. CDR3 DNA: TGTGCCAGCAGCTTGTACGGGGGGGCAAATACGCAGTATTTT. Its translation is CASSLYGGANTQYF. Together with reference TRBV5-4 and TRBJ2-3, the CDR3 gives the full variable domain: ETGVTQSPTHLIKTRGQQVTLRCSSQSGHNTVSWYQQALGQGPQFIFQYYREEENGRGNFPPRFSGLQFPNYSSELNVNALELDDSALYLCASSLYGGANTQYFGPGTRLTVL.